This TCR beta chain was captured by sequencing in a study of blood T cell repertoires in COVID-19. Turning to the study itself: The United States, Italy and Spain were the sources of the acute and convalescent COVID-19 samples. PBMCs, B-cell-depleted T cells, or T cells provided the cDNA or gDNA that made up the material.

The CDR3 is made up of 12 amino acids. The V gene's germline CDR1 is GTSNPN and CDR2 SVGIG (reference sequence). Trimming left V 2 bases short and J 8 bases short, with 11 bases between. In the original workflow: Reference gene primers were amplified, and this amplification served to estimate nucleated cell counts. Measured with immunoSEQ multiplex PCR; TCRdb has only the in-frame clones, and not every one. V and J calls and clone size follow that table, whereas D and trimming were derived from the DNA. The sample consists of roughly 100,000 clones, more than 75% of them appearing once. This clone showed up just once.

Sequencing used peripheral blood. This TCR came from an older man with acute or convalescent COVID-19. The V call is TRBV30, the J call TRBJ2-3; D uncertain. The DNA of the CDR3 is TGTGCCTGGAGTCCAGTCTTAGCTACGCAGTATTTT. This encodes CAWSPVLATQYF.